The 31 T cell receptor beta chains given below trace back to one sample, sequenced in a study of T cells after posttransplantation cyclophosphamide. The repertoire was sequenced with immunoSEQ multiplex PCR; TCRdb's copy has only in-frame clones and lacks some. There are approximately 31,000 clones in the sample, none observed a single time. Sequenced sample: PBMCs. These receptors were collected from a woman aged 25-40 years in good health and a related stem cell transplant donor.

For the CDR3, the DNA is TGTGCCAGCAGCTTGCGGGCAGGGTGGAGCAATCAGCCCCAGCATTTT. Translation gives CASSLRAGWSNQPQHF. This rearrangement joins TRBV5-6 to TRBJ1-5; possible D gene TRBD1, 5 bases. The CDR3 loop spans 16 amino acids. Germline lookup yields CDR1 SGHDT and CDR2 YYEEEE. V gave up 1 base and J gave up 1 base, with 12 bases separating them.

This clone was seen many times. The CDR3 protein is CASSSGGATGELFF. In DNA, the CDR3 is TGTGCCAGCAGTAGCGGGGGGGCCACCGGGGAGCTGTTTTTT. This chain joins TRBV6-2 or TRBV6-3 and TRBJ2-2, with 10 bases lining up with TRBD2. V lost 5 bases to trimming and J lost 4 bases; unmatched junction nucleotides: 1. Germline lookup yields CDR1 MNHEY and CDR2 SVGEGT. This CDR3 has 14 residues.

This clone was counted a few times. The chain combines TRBV28 with TRBJ1-1, with D possibly matching TRBD1 (5 bases). This CDR3 has 17 amino acids. Germline CDR1 MDHEN, CDR2 SYDVKM. Trimming left V 2 bases short and J 6 bases short, with 22 bases between. As DNA, the CDR3 is TGTGCCAGCAGTTTAATTTCGCCAGGCACAGGAGTACCTGAAGCTTTCTTT. Its protein product is CASSLISPGTGVPEAFF.

This clone was counted many times. The V gene is TRBV4-1, the J gene TRBJ2-1, with 9 positions matching TRBD2. CDR1 and CDR2 (germline): MGHRA, YSYEKL. This CDR3 region has 16 residues. J was trimmed by 8 bases and V by 0 bases; bases with no gene match: 8. CDR3: CASSQDRQRGADEQFF. The DNA for the CDR3 is TGCGCCAGCAGCCAAGATCGCCAGCGGGGGGCCGATGAGCAGTTCTTC.

This clone was observed at least ten times. The chain employs TRBV11-2 and TRBJ2-7, with D possibly TRBD2 on 7 matching bases. Trimming took off 5 bases at V and 5 bases at J, with 13 bases between the two ends. Germline values: CDR1 SGHAT, CDR2 FQNNGV. The CDR3 has 13 residues. CDR3 in DNA: TGTGCCAGCAGCCCAAGGGGGGGCCACGAGCAGTACTTC. Translation gives CASSPRGGHEQYF.

This clone was seen ten or more times. J is TRBJ1-5 and V is TRBV23-1, with 11 bases identical to TRBD1. TRBV23-1 falls under the ORF class, with uncertain function. The CDR3 has 16 amino acids. The V and J ends lost 1 base and 4 bases, in that order; junction bases with no gene match: 3. Here the CDR3 DNA reads TGCGCCAGCAGTCAATGGGGACAGGGGGAAAATCAGCCCCAGCATTTT. The encoded protein is CASSQWGQGENQPQHF.

In this sample, this clone turned up a few times. The rearrangement joins TRBV9 to TRBJ1-4, with D unclear. V lost 7 bases, J lost 7 bases, and 20 bases lay in between. The CDR3 sequence is 15 residues long. CDR1 is SGDLS, CDR2 YYNGEE, per germline. The CDR3 DNA reads TGTGCCAGCTACTTGGACGGGCGGGTGGTTGAAAAACTGTTTTTT. This codes for CASYLDGRVVEKLFF. The whole variable domain, filled in from reference TRBV9 and TRBJ1-4, reads DSGVTQTPKHLITATGQRVTLRCSPRSGDLSVYWYQQSLDQGLQFLIQYYNGEERAKGNILERFSAQQFPDLHSELNLSSLELGDSALYFCASYLDGRVVEKLFFGSGTQLSVL.

The chain joins TRBV15 to TRBJ2-3; 11 nucleotides align to TRBD2. CDR1 and CDR2 from the germline V gene are LNHNV and YYDKDF (reference sequence). The ends lost 6 bases at V and 4 bases at J; junction bases unmatched: 3. CDR3 length: 14 amino acids. CDR3 residues: CATRLAGGSDTQYF. Here the CDR3 DNA reads TGTGCCACCAGGCTAGCGGGGGGTTCAGATACGCAGTATTTT. The full variable domain, with the rest looked up from reference TRBV15 and TRBJ2-3, is DAMVIQNPRYQVTQFGKPVTLSCSQTLNHNVMYWYQQKSSQAPKLLFHYYDKDFNNEADTPDNFQSRRPNTSFCFLDIRSPGLGDTAMYLCATRLAGGSDTQYFGPGTRLTVL.

There are many counts of this clone. The genes are TRBV6-6 and TRBJ2-7, with 8 positions matching TRBD1. Germline V CDR1 and CDR2: MNHNY, SVGAGI (reference sequence). The CDR3 sequence is 16 residues long. Trimming cost V 6 bases and J 5 bases; bases outside gene matches: 15. In DNA, the CDR3 is TGTGCCAGCAGGAGGACAGGGCGTGGTAGCGGCCACGAGCAGTACTTC. This codes for CASRRTGRGSGHEQYF.

This clone was counted ten times or more. The chain uses TRBV19 and TRBJ2-7; D not certain. Trimming took 3 bases from V and 0 from J, leaving 9 bases between them. This CDR3 is 14 amino acids long. CDR1 is LNHDA and CDR2 is SQIVND in the germline V gene (reference sequence). CDR3 in amino acids: CASSISTASYEQYF. The CDR3 bases are TGTGCCAGTAGTATTAGTACAGCCTCCTACGAGCAGTACTTC.

This clone has at least ten counts. This chain connects TRBV19 to TRBJ1-1, with D unclear. V was trimmed by 5 bases and J by 3 bases, leaving 7 bases between them. The germline CDR1 and CDR2 sequences are LNHDA and SQIVND (reference sequence). This CDR3 has 12 amino acids. CDR3 residues: CASSRVYTEAFF. The CDR3 DNA follows: TGTGCCAGTAGTCGGGTGTACACTGAAGCTTTCTTT. Full variable domain (outside the CDR3, taken from reference TRBV19 and TRBJ1-1): DGGITQSPKYLFRKEGQNVTLSCEQNLNHDAMYWYRQDPGQGLRLIYYSQIVNDFQKGDIAEGYSVSREKKESFPLTVTSAQKNPTAFYLCASSRVYTEAFFGQGTRLTVV.

This clone was recorded at least ten times. CDR3 in DNA: TGTGCCGGACAGGAACTTGGCACTGAAGCTTTCTTT. This encodes CAGQELGTEAFF. The rearrangement links TRBV6-1 to TRBJ1-1; 7 nucleotides align to TRBD1. The ends lost 11 bases at V and 4 bases at J; junction bases unmatched: 7. CDR3 length equals 12 residues. Germline values: CDR1 MNHNS, CDR2 SASEGT.

This clone appeared many times. This chain uses TRBV6-1 with TRBJ1-1, with TRBD1 identical over 7 bases. The germline CDR1 and CDR2 sequences are MNHNS and SASEGT. The CDR3 is made up of 14 amino acids. J lost 7 bases, V lost 5 bases, and 10 bases had no gene match. The CDR3 loop reads CASSLTGTAHEAFF. CDR3 bases: TGTGCCAGCAGTCTGACCGGGACAGCTCATGAAGCTTTCTTT.

The sample holds a few counts of this clone. The chain is built from TRBV29-1 and TRBJ2-1; D not certain. The V gene lost 0 bases and the J gene lost 0 bases, with 9 bases spanning the gap. Germline CDR1 reads SQVTM; CDR2 reads ANQGSEA. The CDR3 is made up of 15 amino acids. As DNA, the CDR3 is TGCAGCGTTGAAGAGTGGCGGAGCTCCTACAATGAGCAGTTCTTC. Its translation: CSVEEWRSSYNEQFF.

This clone was seen a handful of times. The gene calls are TRBV23-1 and TRBJ2-3, with TRBD1 identical over 8 bases. TRBV23-1 is filed as an ORF, its function uncertain. V trimming: 7 bases; J trimming: 6 bases; junction bases outside the gene matches: 18. There are 17 residues in the CDR3. The CDR3 DNA follows: TGCGCCAGCATACAAAGGACAGGGCTAGGGCGCGTGGATACGCAGTATTTT. It yields the protein CASIQRTGLGRVDTQYF.

Ten or more counts support this clone. As DNA, the CDR3 is TGTGCCAGCAGCTTGGGGCAGGGTAGAGTTGGAAGGGGAAGTAACACTGAAGCTTTCTTT. As protein: CASSLGQGRVGRGSNTEAFF. This chain joins TRBV5-4 and TRBJ1-1; D perhaps matches TRBD1 (5 bases). This CDR3 comprises 20 residues. Germline CDR1 and CDR2: SGHNT and YYREEE (reference sequence). V was pared by 0 bases and J by 2 bases, with 26 bases between.

This clone came up many times. CDR3 sequence: CASSLEGQGATEAFF. The CDR3 bases are TGTGCCAGCAGCTTGGAGGGACAGGGCGCAACTGAAGCTTTCTTT. V and J are TRBV5-8 and TRBJ1-1; 9 nucleotides agree with TRBD1. This CDR3 region has 15 residues. V lost 0 bases to trimming and J lost 5 bases; unmatched junction nucleotides: 5. Germline V gives CDR1 SGHTS, CDR2 YDEGEE.

The DNA for the CDR3 is TGTGCCTGGAGTGTTGGTTGGGGACAGTGGGGAAATCAGCCCCAGCATTTT. Residues: CAWSVGWGQWGNQPQHF. This chain joins TRBV30 and TRBJ1-5, with 7 positions matching TRBD1. Germline V gene sequence: CDR1 GTSNPN, CDR2 SVGIG (reference sequence). This CDR3 region has 17 residues. Trimming at V came to 0 bases and at J to 4 bases, leaving 12 bases not matched to a gene.

In its sample, this clone was seen many times. The chain has TRBV6-2 or TRBV6-3 and TRBJ2-2; D is perhaps TRBD1 (5 bases). This CDR3 has 15 amino acids. The germline V and J ends were trimmed by 7 bases and 4 bases, with 16 bases remaining between them. Germline V gene lookup returns CDR1 MNHEY and CDR2 SVGEGT. The CDR3 DNA follows: TGTGCCAGCAAATGGGGCGCCCCTGGCACCGGGGAGCTGTTTTTT. It is translated as CASKWGAPGTGELFF.

This clone has at least ten counts. The V call is TRBV12-3 or TRBV12-4, the J call TRBJ2-1; D might be TRBD1 (6 bases). V lost 7 bases to trimming and J lost 0 bases, with 10 bases between them. The CDR3 is made up of 14 amino acids. The CDR3 DNA reads as TGTGCCAGCACCCGGACAGACTCCTACAATGAGCAGTTCTTC. Protein sequence: CASTRTDSYNEQFF.

At least ten counts were recorded for this clone. The chain is built from TRBV19 and TRBJ1-5; no clear D gene. Germline assignment: CDR1 LNHDA and CDR2 SQIVND (reference sequence). Trimming shortened V by 5 bases and J by 5 bases, and 10 bases separated the two germline ends. The CDR3 is 13 amino acids. CDR3 bases: TGTGCCAGTAGTGGCGGGGTTCATCAGCCCCAGCATTTT. It specifies CASSGGVHQPQHF.

This clone came up many times. J is TRBJ1-1 and V is TRBV18, with D perhaps matching TRBD1 (6 bases). The germline gives CDR1 KGHSH, CDR2 LQKENI. The V gene lost 2 bases and the J gene lost 7 bases, with 14 bases spanning the gap. The CDR3 extends over 14 amino acids. CDR3 coding DNA: TGTGCCAGCTCACCATCCAGGACAGCAAGTGAAGCTTTCTTT. Its translation is CASSPSRTASEAFF. Variable domain in full (rest from reference TRBV18 and TRBJ1-1): NAGVMQNPRHLVRRRGQEARLRCSPMKGHSHVYWYRQLPEEGLKFMVYLQKENIIDESGMPKERFSAEFPKEGPSILRIQQVVRGDSAAYFCASSPSRTASEAFFGQGTRLTVV.

This clone was seen a handful of times. This chain connects TRBV12-3 or TRBV12-4 to TRBJ2-5, with 10 bases fitting TRBD2. The ends lost 7 bases at V and 5 bases at J; junction bases unmatched: 10. The CDR3 runs 15 residues. CDR3 DNA: TGTGCCAGCACACGAAGCGGGGGGGCCTTGGAGACCCAGTACTTC. Residues: CASTRSGGALETQYF.

V usage is TRBV5-1 and J usage is TRBJ2-5; no definite D call. Trimming shortened V by 3 bases and J by 5 bases, and 14 bases separated the two germline ends. CDR3 length equals 14 residues. The germline V gene encodes CDR1 SGHRS and CDR2 YFSETQ. The CDR3 region is CASSSTAIGETQYF. The CDR3 coding sequence is TGCGCCAGCAGCTCCACGGCTATCGGGGAGACCCAGTACTTC.

This clone was seen many times. This chain joins TRBV5-5 and TRBJ1-2; 7 bases align to TRBD1. This CDR3 comprises 13 residues. Germline assignment: CDR1 SGHKS and CDR2 YYEKEE (reference sequence). V lost 0 bases, J lost 7 bases, and 3 bases stayed unmatched. For the CDR3, the DNA is TGTGCCAGCAGCTTGGCAACAGGGGCTGGCTACACCTTC. This codes for CASSLATGAGYTF.

This clone was counted a few times. This chain connects TRBV7-6 to TRBJ1-2; maybe TRBD1 (5 bases). The CDR3 spans 16 residues. Trimming pared 1 base from V and 5 bases from J, leaving 17 bases between. Germline V lookup: CDR1 SGHVS, CDR2 FNYEAQ. The CDR3 DNA follows: TGTGCCAGCAGCTTAGAGAACAGGTTTCGCGGTTATGGCTACACCTTC. Its translation: CASSLENRFRGYGYTF.

This clone was seen at least ten times. The chain employs TRBV5-1 and TRBJ1-2; 9 nucleotides agree with TRBD1. The CDR3 is 14 amino acids. The germline CDR1 and CDR2 sequences are SGHRS and YFSETQ. The junction had 7 bases not matched to a gene; V was cut back by 4 bases and J by 6 bases. DNA of the CDR3: TGCGCCAGCAGCACGGGACAGGGAACGGATGGCTACACCTTC. Protein product: CASSTGQGTDGYTF.

There are many counts of this clone. J is TRBJ2-7 and V is TRBV7-2; 10 positions match TRBD2. This CDR3 comprises 14 residues. Germline values: CDR1 SGHTA, CDR2 FQGNSA. Unmatched junction bases numbered 6, after V lost 5 bases and J lost 5 bases. The CDR3 DNA follows: TGTGCCAGCAGCAGGGGACTAGCGACCAACGAGCAGTACTTC. The encoded protein is CASSRGLATNEQYF.

The V gene is TRBV18, the J gene TRBJ1-5; TRBD1 matches at 7 bases. CDR1 and CDR2 (germline): KGHSH, LQKENI. CDR3 length: 16 amino acids. After removal of 0 bases from V and 0 bases from J, the junction contained 2 bases not matched to a gene. CDR3 residues: CASSPPSGGSNQPQHF. In DNA form, the CDR3 reads TGTGCCAGCTCACCACCATCAGGGGGTAGCAATCAGCCCCAGCATTTT.

This clone was detected ten times or more. The rearrangement links TRBV19 to TRBJ1-1; D is unresolved. CDR3 length: 12 amino acids. V was trimmed by 5 bases and J by 11 bases, leaving 15 bases between them. In germline, CDR1 is LNHDA, CDR2 SQIVND (reference sequence). CDR3 in DNA: TGTGCCAGTAGTCCAGGTGGAACGCTGGCTTTCTTT. Its protein is CASSPGGTLAFF.

This clone has at least ten counts. The chain recombines TRBV7-8 with TRBJ2-1; 8 bases line up with TRBD1. V shed 5 bases and J 8 bases; nucleotides not matched to a gene: 11. The CDR3 extends over 15 amino acids. Germline loops: CDR1 SGHVS, CDR2 FQNEAQ. CDR3 bases: TGTGCCAGCAGCCCTCAGACAGGGGAAACTCATGAGCAGTTCTTC. It specifies CASSPQTGETHEQFF.